These 5 T cell receptor beta chains were all obtained from the same sample, sequenced in a study of early T cells in non-severe SARS-CoV-2 infection. From the 5' RACE reads, TCRdb called clonotypes with MiXCR, one entry per CDR3 protein. The table shows some 56,000 distinct CDR3 sequences, with about 10% occurring only once. The sequenced material came from whole blood. These receptor sequences come from an adult who was a healthcare worker with PCR-confirmed SARS-CoV-2 infection or an uninfected control (not recorded which).

This clonotype was seen repeatedly, ten times or more. CDR3 DNA: TGCAGTGCCCCCCTAGGGCTAGCAAATTCCGATGAGCAGTTCTTC. It translates to CSAPLGLANSDEQFF. V usage is TRBV20-1 and J usage is TRBJ2-1; D may be TRBD2 (5 bases). This CDR3 comprises 15 residues. The germline V gene has CDR1 DFQATT and CDR2 SNEGSKA (reference sequence). V dropped 6 bases and J dropped 8 bases, with 23 bases sitting between them.

In this sample, this clonotype turned up many times. The rearrangement joins TRBV28 to TRBJ1-5; 11 bases are a match to TRBD1. V shed 6 bases, J shed 7 bases, and the junction held 8 bases outside the gene matches. Germline-derived CDR1 and CDR2 are MDHEN and SYDVKM. CDR3 size: 15 residues. The CDR3 DNA reads TGTGCCAGCAGGCCGCCGGGACAGGGGGGGCAGCCCCAGCATTTT. Translating gives CASRPPGQGGQPQHF.

Many counts were recorded for this clonotype. This chain joins TRBV6-1 and TRBJ1-1, with TRBD1 matching 10 bases. The CDR3 extends over 15 amino acids. Germline V lookup: CDR1 MNHNS, CDR2 SASEGT. The V segment lost 3 bases and the J segment 2 bases; nucleotides outside the gene matches: 3. The CDR3 sequence: CASSEQTGGNTEAFF. The CDR3 region has the DNA TGTGCCAGCAGTGAGCAGACAGGGGGCAACACTGAAGCTTTCTTT.

The genes are TRBV2 and TRBJ1-1; D call uncertain. V lost 4 bases and J lost 3, with 18 bases in between. Germline loops: CDR1 SNHLY, CDR2 FYNNEI. This CDR3 is 16 amino acids long. Here the CDR3 reads CASSVGLTGLDTEAFF. As DNA, the CDR3 is TGTGCCAGCAGTGTTGGCTTAACGGGATTGGACACTGAAGCTTTCTTT. The entire variable domain, with the rest obtained from reference TRBV2 and TRBJ1-1, is as follows: EPEVTQTPSHQVTQMGQEVILRCVPISNHLYFYWYRQILGQKVEFLVSFYNNEISEKSEIFDDQFSVERPDGSNFTLKIRSTKLEDSAMYFCASSVGLTGLDTEAFFGQGTRLTVV.

This clonotype showed up many times. The CDR3: CASSDSDFGEQFF. In DNA form, the CDR3 reads TGTGCCAGCAGTGACTCGGACTTCGGTGAGCAGTTCTTC. The chain has TRBV6-4 and TRBJ2-1; maybe TRBD2 (5 bases). The CDR3 contains 13 residues. Per the germline V gene, CDR1 is MRHNA and CDR2 is SNTAGT. V lost 0 bases and J 9 bases, leaving 9 bases between the germline ends.